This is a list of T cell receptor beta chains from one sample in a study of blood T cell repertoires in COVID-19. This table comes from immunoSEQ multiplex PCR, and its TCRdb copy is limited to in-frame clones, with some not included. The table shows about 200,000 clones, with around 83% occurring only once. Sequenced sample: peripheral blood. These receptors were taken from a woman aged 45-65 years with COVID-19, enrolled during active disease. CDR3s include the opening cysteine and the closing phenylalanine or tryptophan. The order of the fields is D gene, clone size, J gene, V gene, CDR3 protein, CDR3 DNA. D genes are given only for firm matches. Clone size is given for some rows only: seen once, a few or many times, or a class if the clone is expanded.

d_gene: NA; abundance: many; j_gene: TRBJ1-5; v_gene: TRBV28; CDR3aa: CASSQGWQPQHF; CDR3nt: TGTGCCAGCAGTCAGGGTTGGCAGCCCCAGCATTTT
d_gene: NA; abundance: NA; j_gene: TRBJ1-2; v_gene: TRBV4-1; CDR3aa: CASSQVRGLDGYTF; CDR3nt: TGCGCCAGCAGCCAAGTAAGAGGGTTGGATGGCTACACCTTC
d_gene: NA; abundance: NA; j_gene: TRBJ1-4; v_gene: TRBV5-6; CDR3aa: CASSISGGCEKLFF; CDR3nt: TGTGCCAGCAGCATCTCAGGTGGGTGCGAAAAACTGTTTTTT
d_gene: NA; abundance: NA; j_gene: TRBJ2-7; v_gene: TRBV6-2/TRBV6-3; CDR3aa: CASSFQGFTAVHEQYF; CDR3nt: TGTGCCAGCAGTTTTCAGGGTTTCACAGCCGTCCACGAGCAGTACTTC
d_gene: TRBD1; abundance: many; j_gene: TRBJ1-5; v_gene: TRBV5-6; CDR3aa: CASSRTGGMRQPQHF; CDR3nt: TGTGCCAGCAGCCGGACAGGGGGCATGCGACAGCCCCAGCATTTT
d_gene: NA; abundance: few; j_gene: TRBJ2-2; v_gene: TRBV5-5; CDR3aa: CASSLVEGNTGELFF; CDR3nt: TGTGCCAGCAGCTTGGTGGAGGGGAACACCGGGGAGCTGTTTTTT
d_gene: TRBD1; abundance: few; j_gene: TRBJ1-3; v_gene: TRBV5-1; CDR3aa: CASSFGGGADTIYF; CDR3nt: TGCGCCAGCAGCTTCGGAGGGGGCGCGGACACCATATATTTT
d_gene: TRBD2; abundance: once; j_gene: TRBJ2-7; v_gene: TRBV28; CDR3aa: CASHGTRASYEQYF; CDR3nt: TGTGCCAGCCACGGGACTAGAGCTTCCTACGAGCAGTACTTC
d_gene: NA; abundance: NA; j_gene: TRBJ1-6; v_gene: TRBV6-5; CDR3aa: CASSYSPGHADSPLHF; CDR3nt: TGTGCCAGCAGTTACTCACCGGGACATGCGGATTCACCCCTCCACTTT
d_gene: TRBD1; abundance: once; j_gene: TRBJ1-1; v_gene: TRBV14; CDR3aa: CASRGQGDTEAFF; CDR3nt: TGTGCCAGTAGGGGGCAAGGGGACACTGAAGCTTTCTTT
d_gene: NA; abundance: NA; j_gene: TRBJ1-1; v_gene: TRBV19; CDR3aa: CASNQGLGTEAFF; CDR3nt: TGTGCCAGTAATCAGGGGCTGGGGACTGAAGCTTTCTTT
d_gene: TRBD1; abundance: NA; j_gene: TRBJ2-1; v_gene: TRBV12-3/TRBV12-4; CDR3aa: CASSSRGWVEQFF; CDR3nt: TGTGCCAGCAGTTCCAGGGGGTGGGTTGAGCAGTTCTTC
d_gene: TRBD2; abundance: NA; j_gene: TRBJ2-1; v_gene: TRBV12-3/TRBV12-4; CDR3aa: CAIRGGFEQFF; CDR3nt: TGTGCCATCCGCGGGGGGTTCGAGCAGTTCTTC
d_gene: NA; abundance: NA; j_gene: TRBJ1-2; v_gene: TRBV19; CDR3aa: CASSIERGWARGGYTF; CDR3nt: TGTGCCAGTAGTATCGAAAGGGGCTGGGCTAGAGGTGGCTACACCTTC
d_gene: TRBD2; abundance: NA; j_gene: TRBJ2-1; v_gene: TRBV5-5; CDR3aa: CASSSLAGVPWGEFF; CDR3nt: TGTGCCAGCAGCTCATTAGCGGGGGTCCCCTGGGGGGAGTTCTTC
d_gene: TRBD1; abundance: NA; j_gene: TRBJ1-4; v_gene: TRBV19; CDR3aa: CASSRQGDGEKLFF; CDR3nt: TGTGCCAGTAGTCGCCAGGGGGACGGTGAAAAACTGTTTTTT
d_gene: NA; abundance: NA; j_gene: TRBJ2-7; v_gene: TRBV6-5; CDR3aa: CASTRGNEQYF; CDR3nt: TGTGCCAGCACCCGGGGGAACGAGCAGTACTTC
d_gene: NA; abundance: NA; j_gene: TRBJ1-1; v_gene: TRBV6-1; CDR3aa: CASSELVGPASEAFF; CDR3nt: TGTGCCAGCAGTGAACTAGTGGGGCCCGCCAGTGAAGCTTTCTTT
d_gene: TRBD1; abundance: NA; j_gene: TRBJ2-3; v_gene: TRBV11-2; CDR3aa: CASSFSRAGGLVTDTQYF; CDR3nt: TGTGCCAGCAGTTTCTCGAGGGCAGGGGGATTGGTAACAGATACGCAGTATTTT
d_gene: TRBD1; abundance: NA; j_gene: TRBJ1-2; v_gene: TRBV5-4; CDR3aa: CASSPGTGPNYGYTF; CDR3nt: TGTGCCAGCAGCCCAGGGACAGGGCCTAACTATGGCTACACCTTC
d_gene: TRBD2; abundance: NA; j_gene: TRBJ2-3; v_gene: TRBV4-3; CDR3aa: CASSHGTSGTDTQYF; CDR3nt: TGCGCCAGCAGCCACGGGACTAGCGGCACAGATACGCAGTATTTT
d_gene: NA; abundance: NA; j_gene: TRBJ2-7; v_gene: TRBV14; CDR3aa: CASSQVRGWGEQYF; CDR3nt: TGTGCCAGCAGCCAAGTAAGGGGCTGGGGCGAGCAGTACTTC
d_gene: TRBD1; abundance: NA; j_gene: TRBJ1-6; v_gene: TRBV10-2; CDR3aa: CASTPGQGANNSPLHF; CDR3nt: TGCGCCAGCACCCCGGGACAGGGGGCAAACAATTCACCCCTCCACTTT
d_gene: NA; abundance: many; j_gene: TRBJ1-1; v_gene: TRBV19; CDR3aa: CASSWRGTTEAFF; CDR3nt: TGTGCCAGTAGTTGGCGCGGAACCACTGAAGCTTTCTTT
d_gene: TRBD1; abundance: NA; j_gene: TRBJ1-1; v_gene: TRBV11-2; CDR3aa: CASSQIRGRVTEAFF; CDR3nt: TGTGCCAGCAGCCAGATCAGGGGGCGTGTGACTGAAGCTTTCTTT
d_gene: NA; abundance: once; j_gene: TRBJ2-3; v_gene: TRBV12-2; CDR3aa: CASRFIWRGEGTDTQYF; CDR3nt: TGTGCAAGTCGCTTTATTTGGAGGGGAGAGGGCACAGATACGCAGTATTTT
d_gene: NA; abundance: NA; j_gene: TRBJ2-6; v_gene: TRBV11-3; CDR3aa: CASSPTFSGANVLTF; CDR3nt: TGTGCCAGCAGCCCGACTTTCTCTGGGGCCAACGTCCTGACTTTC
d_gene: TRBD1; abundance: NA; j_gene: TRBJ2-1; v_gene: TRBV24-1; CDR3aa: CATSDRTGGRNEQFF; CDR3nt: TGTGCCACCAGTGATAGGACAGGGGGGCGAAATGAGCAGTTCTTC
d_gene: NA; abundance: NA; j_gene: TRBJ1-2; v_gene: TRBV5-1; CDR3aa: CASSLDARGYGYTF; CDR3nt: TGCGCCAGCAGCTTGGATGCTAGGGGCTATGGCTACACCTTC
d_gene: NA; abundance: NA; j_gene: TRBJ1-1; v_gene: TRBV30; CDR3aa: CAWRLQKNTEAFF; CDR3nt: TGTGCCTGGAGACTCCAAAAGAACACTGAAGCTTTCTTT
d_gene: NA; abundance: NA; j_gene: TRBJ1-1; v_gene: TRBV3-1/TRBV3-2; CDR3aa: CASSQEEWGPQRRNTEAFF; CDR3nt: TGTGCCAGCAGCCAAGAAGAGTGGGGCCCTCAGAGGCGGAACACTGAAGCTTTCTTT
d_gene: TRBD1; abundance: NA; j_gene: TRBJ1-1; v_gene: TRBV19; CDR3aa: CASSTRDRMMNTEAFF; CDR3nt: TGTGCCAGTAGTACCCGGGACAGAATGATGAACACTGAAGCTTTCTTT
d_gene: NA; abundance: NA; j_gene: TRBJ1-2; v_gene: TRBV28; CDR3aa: CASSLVSYGYTF; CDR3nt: TGTGCCAGCAGTTTGGTCAGCTATGGCTACACCTTC
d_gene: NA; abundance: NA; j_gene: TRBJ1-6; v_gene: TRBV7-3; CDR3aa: CASSPDRNSPLHF; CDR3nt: TGTGCCAGCAGCCCCGACAGGAATTCACCCCTCCACTTT
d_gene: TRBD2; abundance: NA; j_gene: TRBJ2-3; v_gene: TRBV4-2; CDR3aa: CASSQDLFASGGAGDTQYF; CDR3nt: TGTGCCAGCAGCCAAGATCTCTTCGCCAGCGGGGGGGCGGGGGATACGCAGTATTTT
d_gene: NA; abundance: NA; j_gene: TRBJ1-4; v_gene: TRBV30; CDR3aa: CAWSARTWGTNEKLFF; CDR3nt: TGTGCCTGGAGTGCTAGGACCTGGGGCACTAATGAAAAACTGTTTTTT
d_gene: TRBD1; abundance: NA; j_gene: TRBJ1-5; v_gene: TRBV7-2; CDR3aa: CASSPGQGANRGQPQHF; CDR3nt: TGTGCCAGCAGCCCCGGACAGGGGGCAAATAGAGGACAGCCCCAGCATTTT
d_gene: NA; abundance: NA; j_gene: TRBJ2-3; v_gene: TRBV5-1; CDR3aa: CASSLEAGAGTDTQYF; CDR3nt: TGCGCCAGCAGCTTGGAGGCGGGGGCAGGCACAGATACGCAGTATTTT